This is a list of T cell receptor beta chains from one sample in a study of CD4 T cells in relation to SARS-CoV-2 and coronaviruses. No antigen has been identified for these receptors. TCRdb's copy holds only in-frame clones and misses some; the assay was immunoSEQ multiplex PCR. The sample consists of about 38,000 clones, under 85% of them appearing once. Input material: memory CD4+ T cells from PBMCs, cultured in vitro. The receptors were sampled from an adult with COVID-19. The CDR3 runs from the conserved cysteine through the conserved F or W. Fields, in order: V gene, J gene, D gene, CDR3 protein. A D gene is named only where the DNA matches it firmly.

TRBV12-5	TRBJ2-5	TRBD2	CASGLVRLAGTGETQYF
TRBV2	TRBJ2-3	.	CASSEASPAAPDTQYF
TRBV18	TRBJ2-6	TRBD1	CASSPSTGVGGANVLTF
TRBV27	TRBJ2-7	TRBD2	CASSFGTSGSYEQYF
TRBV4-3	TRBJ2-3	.	CASSQDQGGGHTDTQYF
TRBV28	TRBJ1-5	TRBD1	CASSLGTDYHWEPQHF
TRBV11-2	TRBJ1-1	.	CASSLARDTEAFF
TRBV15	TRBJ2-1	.	CATSRDLGTIQFF
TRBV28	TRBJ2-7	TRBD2	CASSLYPPGSGRAHEQYF
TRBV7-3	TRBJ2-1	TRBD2	CASSSGTSGNNEQFF
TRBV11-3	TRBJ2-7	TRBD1	CASSPGRTGGVHEQYF
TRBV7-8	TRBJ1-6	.	CASSSRGPEGFNSPLHF
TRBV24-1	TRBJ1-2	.	CATSDFSLGYTF
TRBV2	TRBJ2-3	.	CASSLQGSTDTQYF
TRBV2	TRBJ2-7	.	CATTGGVGYEQYF
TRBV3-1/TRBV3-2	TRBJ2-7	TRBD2	CASSQAWLAGASGSYEQYF
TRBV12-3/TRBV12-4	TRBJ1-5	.	CASRWSDQPQHF
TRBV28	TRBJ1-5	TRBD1	CASSDRGGQPQHF
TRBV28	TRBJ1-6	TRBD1	CASSTYDRGLGSPLHF
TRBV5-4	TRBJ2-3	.	CASSPGFQDTQYF
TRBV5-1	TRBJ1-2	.	CASSLEANYGYTF
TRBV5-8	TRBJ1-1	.	CASSFPGRLLEAFF
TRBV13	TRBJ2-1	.	CASSAGGRNEQFF
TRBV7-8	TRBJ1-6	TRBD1	CASSNSGQANSPLHF
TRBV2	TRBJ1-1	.	CARETESWDTEAFF
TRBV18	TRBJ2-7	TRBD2	CASSPNIGAGDEQYF
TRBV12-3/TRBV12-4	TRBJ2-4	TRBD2	CASSPGLSNPHF
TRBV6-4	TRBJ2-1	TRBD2	CASSDSAGGMDEQFF
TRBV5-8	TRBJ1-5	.	CASSPKFGNQPQHF
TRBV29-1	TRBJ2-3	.	CSVSQTTDTQYF
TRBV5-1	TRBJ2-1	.	CASSLLGNEQFF
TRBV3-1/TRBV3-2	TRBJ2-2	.	CASSQGALTGELFF